Presented here are 32 T cell receptor beta chains from one specimen sequenced in a study of graft-versus-host responses after intestinal transplantation. Using immunoSEQ multiplex PCR, the repertoire was profiled, and TCRdb retains in-frame clones only, with some absent. This sample has tens of thousands of clones, with 91% found just once. Antigen specificity for these receptors is unknown. The sample in question was unstimulated CD8+ T cells sorted from spleen or lymph node cells, obtained before transplant. These receptors were obtained from a human donor who was the organ donor for an intestinal transplant.

V is TRBV2 and J is TRBJ1-1; the D gene is possibly TRBD1 (5 bases). The CDR3 is 13 amino acids. With 5 bases removed from V and 1 base from J, the gap between germline ends came to 8 bases. In germline, CDR1 is SNHLY, CDR2 FYNNEI. This CDR3 is CASSSGPNTEAFF. DNA for the CDR3: TGTGCCAGCAGTTCGGGACCGAACACTGAAGCTTTCTTT.

The chain combines TRBV11-2 with TRBJ2-5; D not certain. The DNA matches TRBJ2-7 better at its end, which makes the J call doubtful. The CDR3 is made up of 15 amino acids. CDR1 and CDR2 (germline): SGHAT, FQNNGV. The CDR3 here is CASTHSRSESYEQYF. CDR3 in DNA: TGTGCCAGCACCCATTCGAGATCCGAGTCCTACGAGCAGTACTTC.

The rearrangement uses TRBV29-1 and TRBJ1-1, with D unresolved. The CDR3 consists of 14 residues. Trimming cost V 7 bases and J 1 base, with 16 bases left between them. Per the germline V gene, CDR1 is SQVTM and CDR2 is ANQGSEA. CDR3 DNA: TGCAGCGCTGCCCGGAAGCTACCGAACACTGAAGCTTTCTTT. Amino acids: CSAARKLPNTEAFF. Combining the CDR3 with reference TRBV29-1 and TRBJ1-1 gives the whole variable domain SAVISQKPSRDICQRGTSLTIQCQVDSQVTMMFWYRQQPGQSLTLIATANQGSEATYESGFVIDKFPISRPNLTFSTLTVSNMSPEDSSIYLCSAARKLPNTEAFFGQGTRLTVV.

The chain recombines TRBV2 with TRBJ2-7; unclear D gene. CDR3 length equals 11 residues. In germline, CDR1 is SNHLY, CDR2 FYNNEI. Between the trimmed V and J ends, which lost 11 bases and 4 bases, there was a span of 12 bases. CDR3 DNA: TGTGCCTGGTCCCTTACTTACGAGCAGTACTTC. Protein: CAWSLTYEQYF.

The chain employs TRBV27 and TRBJ2-7; the match to TRBD1 covers 7 bases. The CDR3 totals 15 residues. The V segment lost 6 bases and the J segment 2 bases; nucleotides outside the gene matches: 10. CDR1 and CDR2 from the germline V gene are MNHEY and SMNVEV (reference sequence). CDR3 protein: CASSHGQVIPYEQYF. DNA for the CDR3: TGTGCCAGCAGCCACGGACAGGTGATACCCTACGAGCAGTACTTC.

This chain connects TRBV29-1 to TRBJ2-3, with a tentative D call TRBD1 (6 bases). Germline V gene sequence: CDR1 SQVTM, CDR2 ANQGSEA. This CDR3 region has 13 residues. V lost 7 bases, J lost 3 bases, and 14 bases lay in between. The CDR3 DNA reads TGCAGCGCAACCCCGGACAGAACAGATACGCAGTATTTT. This gives the protein CSATPDRTDTQYF.

This clone was counted once. This chain uses TRBV29-1 with TRBJ2-3; D unresolved. The CDR3 totals 11 residues. Trimming stripped 6 bases from V and 6 bases from J, with 10 bases between. The germline V gene has CDR1 SQVTM and CDR2 ANQGSEA. CDR3 nucleotide sequence: TGCAGCGTCTCGGTCTTCGATACGCAGTATTTT. As protein: CSVSVFDTQYF.

This chain uses TRBV6-5 with TRBJ1-2; a weak D match, TRBD1 (5 bases). This CDR3 has 15 residues. CDR1 and CDR2 (germline): MNHEY, SVGAGI. The ends were cut back, 0 bases at V and 8 bases at J, with 16 bases in the middle. The CDR3 loop reads CASSYSGEDSGGYTF. The CDR3 DNA reads as TGTGCCAGCAGTTACTCAGGGGAAGACTCGGGGGGCTACACCTTC.

The chain is built from TRBV21-1 and TRBJ1-4. TRBV21-1 is described as a pseudogene. This CDR3 is built from 15 residues. The CDR3 region has the DNA TGTGCCAGCCCCTTGGGGGAGGGGGCGGGAGAAAAACTGTTTTTT. Protein: CASPLGEGAGEKLFF.

The chain recombines TRBV10-1 with TRBJ2-5, with TRBD1 identical over 7 bases. The end of the DNA aligns better with TRBJ2-7, so the J call may be wrong. Per the germline V gene, CDR1 is WNHNN and CDR2 is SYGVQD (reference sequence). There are 12 residues in the CDR3. The CDR3 loop is CASRQGRYEQYF. The CDR3 DNA reads TGCGCCAGCAGACAGGGGCGCTACGAGCAGTACTTC.

The chain combines TRBV27 with TRBJ1-2; no definite D call. The CDR3 is 16 residues long. Deletions cut 6 bases from V and 4 bases from J, with 21 bases between. The germline CDR1 and CDR2 sequences are MNHEY and SMNVEV (reference sequence). As DNA, the CDR3 is TGTGCCAGCAGCAGTTCCCTCGAACGCTCGGGCTATGGCTACACCTTC. Residues: CASSSSLERSGYGYTF.

This clone was counted a single time. This chain uses TRBV27 with TRBJ1-6; a weak D match, TRBD1 (5 bases). V lost 3 bases and J lost 4, with 22 bases in between. CDR1 is MNHEY and CDR2 is SMNVEV in the germline V gene (reference sequence). This CDR3 is 19 amino acids long. This CDR3 is CASSFLFPTVPPYNSPLHF. The CDR3 DNA follows: TGTGCCAGCAGTTTCCTTTTTCCGACAGTCCCCCCGTATAATTCACCCCTCCACTTT.

V is TRBV4-1 and J is TRBJ1-1; D is ambiguous. CDR3 length equals 13 residues. The V gene's germline CDR1 is MGHRA and CDR2 YSYEKL. The V end lost 1 base, the J end lost 6 bases, and 9 bases lay between the germline ends. CDR3 nucleotide sequence: TGCGCCAGCAGCCAAGTTTCAGGCGCTGAAGCTTTCTTT. Encoded protein: CASSQVSGAEAFF.

The chain uses TRBV25-1 and TRBJ2-5; 9 bases agree with TRBD2. This CDR3 contains 17 residues. Unmatched junction bases numbered 11, after V lost 1 base and J lost 5 bases. Germline loops: CDR1 MGHDK, CDR2 SYGVNS. This CDR3 is CASSELSGLAGRETQYF. In DNA form, the CDR3 reads TGTGCCAGCAGTGAATTATCAGGTCTAGCGGGAAGGGAGACCCAGTACTTC. The full variable domain, completed using reference TRBV25-1 and TRBJ2-5, is EADIYQTPRYLVIGTGKKITLECSQTMGHDKMYWYQQDPGMELHLIHYSYGVNSTEKGDLSSESTVSRIRTEHFPLTLESARPSHTSQYLCASSELSGLAGRETQYFGPGTRLLVL.

This chain uses TRBV5-1 with TRBJ2-7; no clear D. The CDR3 runs 13 residues. Germline values: CDR1 SGHRS, CDR2 YFSETQ. V lost 6 bases and J 1 base, leaving 11 bases between the germline ends. The CDR3 loop reads CASNGVGSYEQYF. The CDR3 DNA sequence: TGCGCCAGCAATGGGGTAGGTTCCTACGAGCAGTACTTC.

The V and J genes are TRBV14 and TRBJ1-2; D unresolved. The V gene lost 3 bases and the J gene lost 3 bases, with 8 bases spanning the gap. The CDR3 spans 13 residues. Looked up from germline, CDR1 is SGHDN and CDR2 is FVKESK. The CDR3 region has the DNA TGTGCCAGCAGCCACGGGTTACACTATGGCTACACCTTC. The encoded protein is CASSHGLHYGYTF.

This chain links TRBV6-5 with TRBJ1-1; a possible D gene is TRBD1 (5 bases). The germline V and J ends were trimmed by 3 bases and 4 bases, with 12 bases remaining between them. The CDR3 runs to 14 residues. Germline values: CDR1 MNHEY, CDR2 SVGAGI. Here the CDR3 DNA reads TGTGCCAGCAGTTATGGGGGTTCGGTCACTGAAGCTTTCTTT. Its translation is CASSYGGSVTEAFF.

The chain has TRBV19 and TRBJ2-2; a weak D match, TRBD2 (5 bases). V was pared by 6 bases and J by 6 bases, with 8 bases between. CDR1 is LNHDA and CDR2 is SQIVND in the germline V gene (reference sequence). This CDR3 is built from 12 residues. For the CDR3, the DNA is TGTGCCAGTAGAGTCGGGGCCGGGGAGCTGTTTTTT. This codes for CASRVGAGELFF.

This clone was recorded once. The chain employs TRBV29-1 and TRBJ2-1, with a possible D match to TRBD2 (5 bases). Trimming removed 3 bases from V and 3 bases from J, with 12 bases in between. CDR3 length: 14 amino acids. Looked up from germline, CDR1 is SQVTM and CDR2 is ANQGSEA. CDR3 amino acids: CSVEGTGYYNEQFF. Written as DNA, the CDR3 is TGCAGCGTTGAGGGAACGGGATACTACAATGAGCAGTTCTTC.

The genes are TRBV5-4 and TRBJ1-1; 10 nucleotides match TRBD1. Per the germline V gene, CDR1 is SGHNT and CDR2 is YYREEE (reference sequence). The length of the CDR3 is 13 residues. Trimming took 4 bases from V and 11 from J; bases not matched to a gene: 8. The CDR3 protein is CASSLGTGVDAFF. The CDR3 nucleotides read TGTGCCAGCAGCCTAGGGACAGGGGTGGATGCTTTCTTT.

The gene calls are TRBV4-1 and TRBJ1-2, with D perhaps TRBD1 (6 bases). CDR3 size: 15 residues. Looked up from germline, CDR1 is MGHRA and CDR2 is YSYEKL. Trimming left V 5 bases short and J 3 bases short, with 16 bases between. The CDR3 sequence is CASSWTGAADYGYTF. CDR3 DNA sequence: TGCGCCAGCAGCTGGACGGGGGCCGCCGACTATGGCTACACCTTC.

The rearrangement links TRBV6-6 to TRBJ1-2, with TRBD1 matching over 10 bases. J was trimmed by 0 bases and V by 4 bases; bases with no gene match: 5. Germline-derived CDR1 and CDR2 are MNHNY and SVGAGI (reference sequence). The CDR3 is made up of 16 amino acids. CDR3 sequence: CASSFTTGGSNYGYTF. CDR3 sequence (DNA): TGTGCCAGCAGTTTCACGACAGGGGGCTCTAACTATGGCTACACCTTC.

This chain links TRBV19 with TRBJ1-6; tentatively, D is TRBD1 (5 bases). This CDR3 comprises 15 residues. The germline V gene encodes CDR1 LNHDA and CDR2 SQIVND (reference sequence). V was clipped by 3 bases and J by 7 bases, with 13 bases between them. The CDR3: CASSIVNGGNSPLHF. The CDR3 nucleotides read TGTGCCAGTAGTATCGTAAATGGGGGGAATTCACCCCTCCACTTT. Variable domain in full (rest from reference TRBV19 and TRBJ1-6): DGGITQSPKYLFRKEGQNVTLSCEQNLNHDAMYWYRQDPGQGLRLIYYSQIVNDFQKGDIAEGYSVSREKKESFPLTVTSAQKNPTAFYLCASSIVNGGNSPLHFGNGTRLTVT.

This rearrangement joins TRBV10-2 to TRBJ1-6; D remains unclear. V was cut by 3 bases and J by 6 bases, with 9 bases left in between. Germline CDR1 and CDR2: WSHSY and SAAADI. This CDR3 region has 14 residues. The CDR3 sequence: CASSDWTGNSPLHF. The CDR3 nucleotides are TGCGCCAGCAGTGACTGGACGGGTAATTCACCCCTCCACTTT.

The chain couples TRBV6-1 to TRBJ1-4, with D hard to call. Germline CDR1 MNHNS, CDR2 SASEGT. The CDR3 extends over 15 amino acids. V dropped 3 bases and J dropped 5 bases, with 13 bases sitting between them. This CDR3 is CASSDSVDENEKLFF. In nucleotides, the CDR3 is TGTGCCAGCAGTGACTCTGTGGATGAGAATGAAAAACTGTTTTTT.

CDR3 in amino acids: CASSYSGSDTEAFF. As DNA, the CDR3 is TGTGCCAGCAGTTATAGTGGTTCGGACACTGAAGCTTTCTTT. This sequence joins TRBV25-1 and TRBJ1-1; D not resolved. Between the trimmed V and J ends, which lost 5 bases and 3 bases, there was a span of 13 bases. The germline gives CDR1 MGHDK, CDR2 SYGVNS. The CDR3 runs 14 residues.

The chain links TRBV7-9 to TRBJ2-7; D unresolved. From germline, CDR1 is SEHNR and CDR2 FQNEAQ (reference sequence). The CDR3 sequence is 13 residues long. Trimming took 4 bases from V and 5 from J, leaving 12 bases between them. The CDR3 here is CASSYGVSNEQYF. In nucleotides, the CDR3 is TGTGCCAGCAGCTATGGGGTGAGCAACGAGCAGTACTTC. Based on the CDR3 plus reference TRBV7-9 and TRBJ2-7, the full variable domain is DTGVSQNPRHKITKRGQNVTFRCDPISEHNRLYWYRQTLGQGPEFLTYFQNEAQLEKSRLLSDRFSAERPKGSFSTLEIQRTEQGDSAMYLCASSYGVSNEQYFGPGTRLTVT.

This clone was picked up a small number of times. The chain uses TRBV5-1 and TRBJ2-2; D could derive from TRBD1 or TRBD2 (6 bases each). V gave up 0 bases and J gave up 5 bases, with 14 bases separating them. Germline V gene sequence: CDR1 SGHRS, CDR2 YFSETQ. The CDR3 totals 16 residues. The CDR3 bases are TGCGCCAGCAGCTTGGTCGGGGGCACAGGGACCGGGGAGCTGTTTTTT. This gives the protein CASSLVGGTGTGELFF.

The rearrangement links TRBV7-9 to TRBJ2-5; the D is unclear. The V gene's germline CDR1 is SEHNR and CDR2 FQNEAQ (reference sequence). V dropped 2 bases and J dropped 2 bases, with 9 bases sitting between them. The CDR3 runs 14 residues. The CDR3 spells CASSLRLDQETQYF. The CDR3 region has the DNA TGTGCCAGCAGCTTACGGCTAGATCAAGAGACCCAGTACTTC. Drawing the rest from reference TRBV7-9 and TRBJ2-5, the complete variable domain is DTGVSQNPRHKITKRGQNVTFRCDPISEHNRLYWYRQTLGQGPEFLTYFQNEAQLEKSRLLSDRFSAERPKGSFSTLEIQRTEQGDSAMYLCASSLRLDQETQYFGPGTRLLVL.

The rearrangement links TRBV27 to TRBJ1-2; D ambiguous. This CDR3 is 13 amino acids long. Germline lookup yields CDR1 MNHEY and CDR2 SMNVEV (reference sequence). V dropped 4 bases and J dropped 0 bases, with 6 bases sitting between them. The CDR3 reads CASSSGTNYGYTF. CDR3 bases: TGTGCCAGCAGTTCCGGAACTAACTATGGCTACACCTTC.

The chain couples TRBV6-5 to TRBJ2-7; D remains unclear. V was shortened by 2 bases and J by 2 bases, with 7 bases between the two germline ends. CDR1 and CDR2 from the germline V gene are MNHEY and SVGAGI. The CDR3 consists of 13 residues. The CDR3 here is CASSYHSTYEQYF. The DNA for the CDR3 is TGTGCCAGCAGTTACCACTCAACCTACGAGCAGTACTTC.

The rearrangement joins TRBV6-5 to TRBJ2-3, with 13 bases that match TRBD2. There are 15 residues in the CDR3. Germline values: CDR1 MNHEY, CDR2 SVGAGI. V dropped 4 bases and J dropped 4; count of bases not matched to a gene: 2. The CDR3 loop reads CASSWTSGSPDTQYF. CDR3 nucleotides: TGTGCCAGCAGTTGGACTAGCGGGAGCCCAGATACGCAGTATTTT.